The rows below give T cell receptor beta chains drawn from one sample of a study of cytotoxic CD8 clonotypes in ibrutinib-treated CLL. Clones were read by immunoSEQ multiplex PCR, and TCRdb kept only the in-frame ones, dropping some. This table has some 200,000 clones, roughly 79% appearing once. The sample consisted of PBMCs, taken after 12 months of ibrutinib treatment. The receptors originated from a human donor with chronic lymphocytic leukemia. The CDR3 runs from the conserved cysteine through the conserved F or W. D genes are given only for firm matches. For some rows the clone size is stated as once, few or many, or as a class when expanded; others skip it.

v_gene,j_gene,d_gene,abundance,CDR3aa,CDR3nt
TRBV7-2,TRBJ1-1,.,.,CASVGWSTEAFF,TGTGCCAGCGTCGGGTGGTCCACTGAAGCTTTCTTT
TRBV6-5,TRBJ2-1,.,once,CASSPGPSSYNEQFF,TGTGCCAGCAGTCCAGGACCGAGCTCCTACAATGAGCAGTTCTTC
TRBV19,TRBJ2-3,TRBD1,.,CASRDGDRGSTDTQYF,TGTGCCAGTAGGGACGGTGACAGGGGCAGCACAGATACGCAGTATTTT
TRBV5-1,TRBJ2-1,.,.,CASSSDRYNEQFF,TGCGCCAGCAGCTCGGACAGATACAATGAGCAGTTCTTC
TRBV28,TRBJ2-5,.,.,CASSEGTLLGAQYF,TGTGCCAGCAGCGAGGGTACCCTCCTGGGAGCCCAGTACTTC
TRBV7-9,TRBJ2-3,TRBD2,.,CASSLWRGARSSTDTQYF,TGTGCCAGCAGCCTCTGGCGGGGGGCAAGGTCGAGCACAGATACGCAGTATTTT
TRBV6-5,TRBJ1-4,.,.,CASRNPPEKLFF,TGTGCCAGCAGAAACCCACCCGAAAAACTGTTTTTT
TRBV6-5,TRBJ1-2,TRBD1,.,CASSYLDREGYGYTF,TGTGCCAGCAGTTACCTCGACAGGGAAGGCTATGGCTACACCTTC
TRBV19,TRBJ1-3,.,.,CASSIFPSTQILDTIYF,TGTGCCAGTAGTATATTCCCGTCGACCCAAATCCTGGACACCATATATTTT
TRBV5-1,TRBJ1-1,.,.,CASSFPGMNTEAFF,TGCGCCAGCAGCTTCCCGGGTATGAACACTGAAGCTTTCTTT
TRBV11-2,TRBJ2-1,.,.,CASTPRREQFF,TGTGCCAGCACCCCCCGAAGGGAGCAGTTCTTC
TRBV6-5,TRBJ1-3,.,.,CASSYRIGPGNTIYF,TGTGCCAGCAGTTACCGGATAGGGCCTGGAAACACCATATATTTT
TRBV14,TRBJ1-1,TRBD1,.,CASSQPAGQESF,TGTGCCAGCAGCCAACCTGCGGGACAGGAGTCTTTT
TRBV29-1,TRBJ2-1,.,.,CSVVPYNEQFF,TGCAGCGTTGTCCCCTACAATGAGCAGTTCTTC
TRBV28,TRBJ2-1,.,.,CASSLSVEQFF,TGTGCCAGCAGTTTATCGGTTGAGCAGTTCTTC
TRBV5-1,TRBJ2-5,.,.,CASSQPQETQYF,TGCGCCAGCAGCCAACCACAAGAGACCCAGTACTTC
TRBV7-3,TRBJ2-3,.,.,CASSARGGGTDTQYF,TGTGCCAGCAGCGCCCGGGGTGGGGGCACAGATACGCAGTATTTT
TRBV7-9,TRBJ2-5,TRBD1,once,CASSPRPDRETQYF,TGTGCCAGCAGCCCGAGGCCGGACAGGGAGACCCAGTACTTC
TRBV5-1,TRBJ2-3,TRBD2,once,CASSWGLAGLTDTQYF,TGCGCCAGCAGCTGGGGACTAGCGGGTTTGACAGATACGCAGTATTTT
TRBV9,TRBJ2-7,TRBD2,.,CASSAGLAGVDEQYF,TGTGCCAGCAGCGCGGGACTAGCGGGAGTAGACGAGCAGTACTTC
TRBV6-5,TRBJ1-5,TRBD1,.,CASRLQGASNQPQHF,TGTGCCAGCAGACTACAGGGGGCCAGCAATCAGCCCCAGCATTTT
TRBV6-1,TRBJ1-5,TRBD1,many,CASKRDRGDQPQHF,TGTGCCAGCAAAAGGGACAGGGGGGACCAGCCCCAGCATTTT
TRBV25-1,TRBJ2-2,.,medium-sized,CASTLDTGELFF,TGTGCCAGCACCCTTGACACCGGGGAGCTGTTTTTT
TRBV11-2,TRBJ2-2,.,once,CASSLAETPGELFF,TGTGCCAGCAGCTTGGCAGAGACTCCCGGGGAGCTGTTTTTT
TRBV5-1,TRBJ1-1,TRBD1,.,CASSLGQGWAEAFF,TGCGCCAGCAGCTTGGGACAGGGCTGGGCTGAAGCTTTCTTT
TRBV15,TRBJ1-5,.,few,CATSRDPHQPQHF,TGTGCCACCAGCAGAGATCCGCATCAGCCCCAGCATTTT
TRBV4-1,TRBJ2-7,TRBD2,.,CASSEFASGTLKEQYF,TGCGCCAGCAGTGAATTCGCTAGCGGGACCCTTAAAGAGCAGTACTTC
TRBV27,TRBJ2-1,TRBD2,.,CASSRISGRAGNEQFF,TGTGCCAGCAGTCGGATTAGCGGGAGGGCCGGTAATGAGCAGTTCTTC
TRBV6-5,TRBJ2-3,.,.,CASSPPGPTDTQYF,TGTGCCAGCAGCCCCCCGGGACCTACAGATACGCAGTATTTT
TRBV7-9,TRBJ1-5,.,.,CASSLEVSQPQHF,TGTGCCAGCAGCTTAGAGGTTTCCCAGCCCCAGCATTTT
TRBV9,TRBJ1-2,TRBD1,.,CASSVEPSPGGGYTF,TGTGCCAGCAGCGTAGAGCCATCCCCAGGGGGAGGCTACACCTTC
TRBV11-1,TRBJ2-3,TRBD2,few,CASSSRGEGGYTDTQYF,TGTGCCAGCAGCTCCCGCGGGGAGGGCGGATACACAGATACGCAGTATTTT
TRBV5-4,TRBJ2-6,.,.,CASSATGRAGANVLTF,TGTGCCAGCAGCGCGACAGGGAGGGCTGGGGCCAACGTCCTGACTTTC